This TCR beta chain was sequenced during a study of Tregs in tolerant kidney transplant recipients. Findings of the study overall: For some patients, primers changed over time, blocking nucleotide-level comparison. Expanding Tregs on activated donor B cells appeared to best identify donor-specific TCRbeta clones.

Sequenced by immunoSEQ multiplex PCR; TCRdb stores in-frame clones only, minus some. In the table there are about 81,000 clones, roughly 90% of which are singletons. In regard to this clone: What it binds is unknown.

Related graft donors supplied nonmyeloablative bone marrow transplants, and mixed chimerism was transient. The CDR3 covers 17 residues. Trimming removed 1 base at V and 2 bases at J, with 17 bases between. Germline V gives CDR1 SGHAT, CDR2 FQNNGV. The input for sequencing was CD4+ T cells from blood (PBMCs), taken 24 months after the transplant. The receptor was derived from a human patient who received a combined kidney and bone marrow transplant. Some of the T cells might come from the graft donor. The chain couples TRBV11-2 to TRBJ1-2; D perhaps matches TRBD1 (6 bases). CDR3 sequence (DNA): TGTGCCAGCAGCTTAGTTCAGGGGTTTCCTTTCAACTATGGCTACACCTTC. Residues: CASSLVQGFPFNYGYTF. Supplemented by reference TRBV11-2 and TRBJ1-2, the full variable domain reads EAGVAQSPRYKIIEKRQSVAFWCNPISGHATLYWYQQILGQGPKLLIQFQNNGVVDDSQLPKDRFSAERLKGVDSTLKIQPAKLEDSAVYLCASSLVQGFPFNYGYTFGSGTRLTVV.